This TCR beta chain was observed in a study of T cells in Graves' hyperthyroidism and ophthalmopathy (dated by TCRdb to between 2018 and 2021). Broadly, across the study: Peripheral blood samples were taken at initial diagnosis, before any treatment was given. The paper reports TCR Vbeta CDR3 sequencing of approximately 130 peripheral blood samples: approximately 43 ophthalmopathy, 70 to 85 hyperthyroidism and 17 progressor patients. After blood sampling, hyperthyroidism patients were treated with methimazole at a starting dose of 30 mg daily, and ophthalmopathy patients were treated with high-dose intravenous methylprednisolone. The 95 to 100 discovery patients were divided at random into training and test sets in a 7:3 ratio. In more than 5 Graves' hyperthyroidism patients, the study also compared T-cell repertoires from thyroid tissue with T-cell repertoires from blood. A discovery cohort of about a hundred patients, about 40 with Graves' ophthalmopathy and approximately 60 with stable Graves' hyperthyroidism, was used to find distinguishing TCR V-J signatures. Prospective prediction of ophthalmopathy was tested in an independent validation cohort consisting of 18 hyperthyroidism patients and about 17 patients who later progressed to ophthalmopathy. Findings and caveats that apply to the study as a whole: Sample size was not statistically predetermined, and investigators were not blinded to group allocation. Most expanded thyroid clonotypes (frequency above 0.001) were also detected in blood, suggesting blood repertoires may reflect thyroid immune responses. A 13 V-J signature model separated ophthalmopathy from stable hyperthyroidism, with about 90% sensitivity and roughly 81% specificity in cross-validation and 80%/75% in testing. In validation, the model predicted progression to ophthalmopathy a median of approximately 6.3 months before onset, with roughly 71% sensitivity and almost 75% specificity.

Unmatched junction bases come to 7, with V trimmed by 5 bases and J by 6 bases. For CDR1 and CDR2, the germline V gene lists SQVTM and ANQGSEA. CDR3 length: 12 amino acids, cysteine to phenylalanine. Only CDR3 DNA remains: 36 bases, in frame from the first base. TCR beta CDR3 regions were amplified from RNA transcripts. The TCR CDR3 was subjected to a first round of RT-PCR using the HTBI primer set and the Qiagen OneStep RT-PCR kit. Libraries were constructed in a second round of multiplex PCR, after which size selection and purification were carried out. Libraries were sequenced paired-end with 100 bp reads on an Illumina HiSeq2000. The authors' pipeline ran thus. SOAPnuke was used to process the raw data, with reads discarded if the reads contained adapters or uncalled bases, had a mean Phred below 15, or lacked an exact constant-primer or identifier match. High-quality paired reads were merged with COPE v1.2.5, and unique nucleotide sequences were defined as clonotypes. MiTCR v1.1 was used to align clonotypes to the IMGT TRBV, TRBD and TRBJ reference segments. Analysis was restricted to V-J combinations with a frequency above 0.0001, which covered approximately 99% of repertoires. The TCS score was defined as the ratio of F50 (clonal expansion) to E x V (chaos), calculated using BLOSUM62-based TCRdist between CDR3 peptides within each V-J. Welch's t-statistics and random forest reduced 514 V-J features to about 12, which were used in a naive Bayes classifier (R e1071). Thyroid-blood repertoire similarity was quantified with the Morisita-Horn index. TCRdb reprocessing: public reads trimmed at Q25 with fastp, clones called with MiXCR, in-frame beta chains kept. Every entry covers one CDR3 protein and lists the most common genes and DNA from its rows. None of the V and J calls come from the authors' own analysis; TCRdb made them. Recorded for this sample are roughly 840,000 distinct CDR3 sequences; around 39% of them occurred a single time. The ten most abundant clones make up 7.5% to 9.5% of the sample.

Stable Graves' hyperthyroidism was defined as no progression to ophthalmopathy during 18 months of follow-up. Hyperthyroidism patients were newly diagnosed, had a disease duration of under 2 months, and were aged 18 to 65 years. Any patient with an uncontrolled infection, another autoimmune disease, pregnancy or lactation was excluded. Diagnoses relied on clinical symptoms, serum thyroxine and TRAb, thyroid ultrasound and orbital computed tomography. Ficoll-Paque density gradient centrifugation was used to isolate PBMCs from around 10 ml of fresh peripheral blood. Trizol reagent was used to extract total RNA, and RNA quality was then checked on an Agilent 2100 Bioanalyzer. On this clonotype: The clone's antigen remains unknown. The input lacks base qualities; no much larger clone sits a single base away.

The sequencing input was blood. The sequence is built from TRBV29-1 and TRBJ2-7; 7 bases in between match TRBD1. This sequence was found in a man aged 18 to 29 with Graves' hyperthyroidism. The CDR3 is CSVRRQGVEQYF. The DNA reads TGCAGCGTTCGCAGACAGGGAGTCGAGCAGTACTTC.